Shown below are 29 T cell receptor beta chains from a single sample sequenced in a study of PD-1 blockade in classical Hodgkin lymphoma. Every patient was affected by relapse after autologous stem cell transplantation, while exposure to brentuximab vedotin was not uniform. TCRdb's copy holds only in-frame clones and misses some; the assay was immunoSEQ multiplex PCR. The sample records some 96,000 clones, more than 80% being singletons. The sample in question was peripheral blood mononuclear cells (PBMCs), obtained before the second cycle of nivolumab. These receptors came from a human donor with classical Hodgkin lymphoma.

The rearrangement links TRBV9 to TRBJ2-7; D tentatively reads TRBD1 or TRBD2 (5 bases each). Germline CDR1 reads SGDLS; CDR2 reads YYNGEE. Between the trimmed V and J ends, which lost 2 bases and 5 bases, there was a span of 11 bases. The CDR3 totals 13 residues. The CDR3 sequence is CASSVGELNEQYF. For the CDR3, the DNA is TGTGCCAGCAGCGTGGGGGAATTGAACGAGCAGTACTTC.

The chain couples TRBV21-1 to TRBJ2-1; the D segment call TRBD2 is taken from the table without a DNA check. TRBV21-1 is a known pseudogene. The CDR3 runs 18 residues. CDR3 amino acids: CASSKGELAGASYNEQFF. The CDR3 region has the DNA TGTGCCAGCAGCAAAGGAGAACTAGCGGGAGCCTCCTACAATGAGCAGTTCTTC.

This clone was recorded only once. The chain carries TRBV6-1 and TRBJ1-2, with a weak D call TRBD1 (6 bases). The length of the CDR3 is 15 residues. Per germline, CDR1 MNHNS and CDR2 SASEGT. V lost 1 base and J 2 bases, leaving 11 bases between the germline ends. This CDR3 reads CASSEGWGPNYGYTF. The CDR3 bases are TGTGCCAGCAGTGAAGGATGGGGGCCGAACTATGGCTACACCTTC.

The chain joins TRBV11-2 to TRBJ1-1; TRBD1 might be the D (6 bases). Trimming stripped 0 bases from V and 2 bases from J, with 10 bases between. Per the germline V gene, CDR1 is SGHAT and CDR2 is FQNNGV. The CDR3 has 15 amino acids. The DNA for the CDR3 is TGTGCCAGCAGCTTAGAAGGGGGGTTTAACACTGAAGCTTTCTTT. Protein: CASSLEGGFNTEAFF.

This clone has just one count. In DNA form, the CDR3 reads TGTGCCAGCAGTTTATCCATGGGACAGGCCTACGAGCAGTACTTC. This gives the protein CASSLSMGQAYEQYF. The chain couples TRBV28 to TRBJ2-7, with TRBD1 matching over 8 bases. This CDR3 has 15 amino acids. Germline loops: CDR1 MDHEN, CDR2 SYDVKM. With 1 base clipped from V and 2 bases from J, the junction kept 4 bases outside the gene matches.

The chain is built from TRBV9 and TRBJ1-6; no reliable D call. V was pared by 0 bases and J by 7 bases, with 8 bases between. The CDR3 loop spans 14 amino acids. From germline, CDR1 is SGDLS and CDR2 YYNGEE. The CDR3 sequence is CASSVGTPNSPLHF. In nucleotides, the CDR3 is TGTGCCAGCAGCGTAGGGACGCCGAATTCACCCCTCCACTTT. Complete variable domain (other parts from reference TRBV9 and TRBJ1-6): DSGVTQTPKHLITATGQRVTLRCSPRSGDLSVYWYQQSLDQGLQFLIQYYNGEERAKGNILERFSAQQFPDLHSELNLSSLELGDSALYFCASSVGTPNSPLHFGNGTRLTVT.

The J gene is TRBJ2-3, the V gene TRBV6-5; 7 bases match TRBD1. J was trimmed by 6 bases and V by 7 bases; bases with no gene match: 13. CDR3 length: 15 residues. Germline-derived CDR1 and CDR2 are MNHEY and SVGAGI. CDR3 region: CASTDRAAGADTQYF. The CDR3 DNA is TGTGCCAGCACCGACAGGGCCGCCGGGGCGGATACGCAGTATTTT.

V gene TRBV18 combines with J gene TRBJ2-7; perhaps TRBD2 as D (6 bases). The CDR3 is 15 residues long. The germline V and J ends were trimmed by 6 bases and 0 bases, with 15 bases remaining between them. Germline CDR1 reads KGHSH; CDR2 reads LQKENI. CDR3 bases: TGTGCCAGCTCCTACACTAGCCGGCACTCCTACGAGCAGTACTTC. Translating gives CASSYTSRHSYEQYF.

This clone was found many times. J is TRBJ1-5 and V is TRBV18; a weak D match, TRBD1 (5 bases). Deletions cut 1 base from V and 3 bases from J, with 10 bases between. Looked up from germline, CDR1 is KGHSH and CDR2 is LQKENI. This CDR3 has 15 amino acids. CDR3 DNA sequence: TGTGCCAGCTCACCACAAATAGGGGACAATCAGCCCCAGCATTTT. Protein sequence: CASSPQIGDNQPQHF. Supplemented by reference TRBV18 and TRBJ1-5, the full variable domain reads NAGVMQNPRHLVRRRGQEARLRCSPMKGHSHVYWYRQLPEEGLKFMVYLQKENIIDESGMPKERFSAEFPKEGPSILRIQQVVRGDSAAYFCASSPQIGDNQPQHFGDGTRLSIL.

This chain connects TRBV5-4 to TRBJ2-3; D is unresolved. CDR3 length: 16 amino acids. V was shortened by 4 bases and J by 2 bases, with 17 bases between the two germline ends. Germline CDR1 SGHNT, CDR2 YYREEE (reference sequence). The CDR3 bases are TGTGCCAGCAGCCTCGTTTTGGGCGGAAACACAGATACGCAGTATTTT. Protein product: CASSLVLGGNTDTQYF.

The chain has TRBV2 and TRBJ2-7; D is undetermined. V was pared by 4 bases and J by 0 bases, with 4 bases between. The CDR3 totals 12 residues. Germline V gene lookup returns CDR1 SNHLY and CDR2 FYNNEI. Here the CDR3 DNA reads TGTGCCAGCAGTGGACCCTCCTACGAGCAGTACTTC. Its protein product is CASSGPSYEQYF. The full variable domain, completed using reference TRBV2 and TRBJ2-7, is EPEVTQTPSHQVTQMGQEVILRCVPISNHLYFYWYRQILGQKVEFLVSFYNNEISEKSEIFDDQFSVERPDGSNFTLKIRSTKLEDSAMYFCASSGPSYEQYFGPGTRLTVT.

The chain uses TRBV29-1 and TRBJ1-1; TRBD1 agrees at 10 bases. The CDR3 spans 12 residues. Germline-derived CDR1 and CDR2 are SQVTM and ANQGSEA. The ends lost 6 bases at V and 5 bases at J; junction bases unmatched: 3. As DNA, the CDR3 is TGCAGCGTCGGACAGGGGGATACTGAAGCTTTCTTT. This codes for CSVGQGDTEAFF.

The chain uses TRBV7-9 and TRBJ2-5; 10 bases fit TRBD1. CDR1 is SEHNR, CDR2 FQNEAQ, per germline (reference sequence). The ends lost 8 bases at V and 1 base at J; junction bases unmatched: 13. The CDR3 is 17 amino acids. DNA of the CDR3: TGTGCCAGCCTGCACCTCACCGGGACAGGGGCCCAAGAGACCCAGTACTTC. This gives the protein CASLHLTGTGAQETQYF.

The chain joins TRBV19 to TRBJ2-1; TRBD2 aligns across 7 bases. The CDR3 runs to 15 residues. V gave up 1 base and J gave up 7 bases; unmatched junction bases: 7. Germline-derived CDR1 and CDR2 are LNHDA and SQIVND (reference sequence). The CDR3 bases are TGTGCCAGTAGTATAGGGCGGGAGCGTGGGAATGAGCAGTTCTTC. Translated, it gives CASSIGRERGNEQFF.

This clone was seen once. This chain joins TRBV7-9 and TRBJ1-1; 8 bases are shared with TRBD1. The CDR3 is 14 residues long. After removal of 5 bases from V and 10 bases from J, the junction contained 12 bases not matched to a gene. Germline V gene lookup returns CDR1 SEHNR and CDR2 FQNEAQ (reference sequence). The CDR3 bases are TGTGCCAGCAGCCACCCGGGACAGGCGGAGGGAGCTTTCTTT. It specifies CASSHPGQAEGAFF.

This clone is classed as medium-sized. The identical CDR3 is also encoded by other nucleotide sequences in the sample. V gene TRBV5-4 combines with J gene TRBJ1-2; 9 bases are a match to TRBD1. The V segment lost 4 bases and the J segment 6 bases; nucleotides outside the gene matches: 7. The V gene's germline CDR1 is SGHNT and CDR2 YYREEE (reference sequence). This CDR3 is 14 amino acids long. DNA of the CDR3: TGTGCCAGCAGCCCAACAGGGGGCCGGGATGGCTACACCTTC. Translating it yields CASSPTGGRDGYTF.

The chain carries TRBV5-1 and TRBJ2-1, with a possible D match to TRBD1 (5 bases). The germline V and J ends were trimmed by 2 bases and 7 bases, with 7 bases remaining between them. CDR1 and CDR2 (germline): SGHRS, YFSETQ. This CDR3 spans 12 amino acids. As DNA, the CDR3 is TGCGCCAGCAGCTTACAGGCAAATGAGCAGTTCTTC. This codes for CASSLQANEQFF.

The chain employs TRBV9 and TRBJ1-1; a weak D match, TRBD1 (6 bases). The CDR3 contains 14 residues. Trimming removed 6 bases at V and 5 bases at J, with 17 bases between. Germline V CDR1 and CDR2: SGDLS, YYNGEE. The CDR3 DNA is TGTGCCAGCACCCAGGACAGCCATGATACTGAAGCTTTCTTT. It translates to CASTQDSHDTEAFF.

The chain uses TRBV5-5 and TRBJ2-7; 11 bases fit TRBD2. Germline assignment: CDR1 SGHKS and CDR2 YYEKEE (reference sequence). V lost 4 bases to trimming and J lost 2 bases; unmatched junction nucleotides: 5. The CDR3 loop spans 15 amino acids. The CDR3 loop is CASSPSSGRTYEQYF. CDR3 coding DNA: TGTGCCAGCAGCCCCTCTAGCGGGAGGACCTACGAGCAGTACTTC.

This clone was counted once. V gene TRBV9 combines with J gene TRBJ1-1; 10 bases match TRBD1. The length of the CDR3 is 15 residues. Germline loops: CDR1 SGDLS, CDR2 YYNGEE. V shed 3 bases, J shed 5 bases, and the junction held 7 bases outside the gene matches. This CDR3 reads CASSATGQGGTEAFF. The CDR3 DNA sequence: TGTGCCAGCAGCGCAACCGGACAGGGGGGTACTGAAGCTTTCTTT.

This clone occurred once. The V and J genes are TRBV10-3 and TRBJ1-4; 8 bases match TRBD1. The V gene end was trimmed by 8 bases and the J gene end by 8 bases; junction bases not matched to a gene: 7. CDR1 and CDR2 (germline): ENHRY, SYGVKD. This CDR3 contains 13 residues. This CDR3 is CAIQGQEGEKLFF. In DNA form, the CDR3 reads TGTGCCATCCAGGGACAGGAGGGGGAAAAACTGTTTTTT.

The chain carries TRBV19 and TRBJ1-5; D might be TRBD1 (6 bases). The CDR3 spans 15 residues. Deletions cut 5 bases from V and 2 bases from J, with 13 bases between. The germline gives CDR1 LNHDA, CDR2 SQIVND (reference sequence). This CDR3 reads CASSLGGRGNQPQHF. The CDR3 nucleotides are TGTGCCAGTAGTCTAGGGGGGAGGGGCAATCAGCCCCAGCATTTT.

The chain uses TRBV5-6 and TRBJ1-4, with a possible D match to TRBD1 (5 bases). The CDR3 spans 14 residues. Germline V gene lookup returns CDR1 SGHDT and CDR2 YYEEEE. V was pared by 0 bases and J by 8 bases, with 11 bases between. The CDR3 DNA reads as TGTGCCAGCAGCTTGGTGACAGTTAAAGAAAAACTGTTTTTT. Translation gives CASSLVTVKEKLFF.

This clone was seen more than once but under ten times. The chain is built from TRBV30 and TRBJ1-2; D may be TRBD1 (5 bases). This CDR3 region has 12 residues. Germline V gives CDR1 GTSNPN, CDR2 SVGIG (reference sequence). The V gene lost 2 bases and the J gene lost 7 bases, with 11 bases spanning the gap. CDR3 loop: CAWSPGTGGYTF. The CDR3 DNA reads TGTGCCTGGAGTCCCGGGACGGGTGGCTACACCTTC. The variable domain in full, with the rest retrieved from reference TRBV30 and TRBJ1-2, is SQTIHQWPATLVQPVGSPLSLECTVEGTSNPNLYWYRQAAGRGLQLLFYSVGIGQISSEVPQNLSASRPQDRQFILSSKKLLLSDSGFYLCAWSPGTGGYTFGSGTRLTVV.

The chain employs TRBV28 and TRBJ1-2, with 8 bases aligning to TRBD1. The CDR3 totals 14 residues. V was pared by 7 bases and J by 7 bases, with 11 bases of the junction left unmatched. CDR1 and CDR2 from the germline V gene are MDHEN and SYDVKM. The CDR3 here is CASKSFSTGVGYTF. The DNA of the CDR3 is TGTGCCAGCAAGTCCTTTTCGACAGGGGTTGGCTACACCTTC.

This clone is a singleton in its sample. This chain joins TRBV6-4 and TRBJ2-7; D assignment may be TRBD1 or TRBD2 (5 bases each). Trimming shortened V by 3 bases and J by 7 bases, and 16 bases separated the two germline ends. This CDR3 has 14 residues. The germline gives CDR1 MRHNA, CDR2 SNTAGT. CDR3 in amino acids: CASSDGASPQEQYF. In DNA form, the CDR3 reads TGTGCCAGCAGTGATGGGGCTAGCCCGCAGGAGCAGTACTTC.

This clone was seen a few times. The chain employs TRBV19 and TRBJ1-5; D gene unclear. Germline-derived CDR1 and CDR2 are LNHDA and SQIVND (reference sequence). This CDR3 has 12 residues. The CDR3 reads CAAGLGNQPQHF. The CDR3 DNA reads as TGTGCGGCAGGACTCGGCAATCAGCCCCAGCATTTT.

This sequence joins TRBV18 and TRBJ2-5; D is undetermined. V lost 6 bases and J lost 2, with 10 bases in between. CDR1 is KGHSH, CDR2 LQKENI, per germline. This CDR3 has 13 amino acids. The CDR3: CASSPGPQETQYF. As DNA, the CDR3 is TGTGCCAGCTCCCCTGGACCACAAGAGACCCAGTACTTC.

The rearrangement uses TRBV2 and TRBJ2-3; the D gene is possibly TRBD2 (5 bases). V dropped 5 bases and J dropped 1 base, with 10 bases sitting between them. Per germline, CDR1 SNHLY and CDR2 FYNNEI. The CDR3 extends over 14 amino acids. The CDR3 is CASSYGLGTDTQYF. CDR3 nucleotides: TGTGCCAGCAGTTACGGACTGGGCACAGATACGCAGTATTTT.